This entry lists 2 T cell receptor beta chains sequenced from one sample in a study of shared clonotypes between healthy human individuals. TCRdb keeps only in-frame clones here, not all; method: immunoSEQ multiplex PCR. In the table there are about 820,000 clones, roughly 92% of which are singletons. Naive-designated CD8 cells lacked CD45RO, were positively enriched for CCR7, and omitted terminally differentiated effector memory CD45RA+ cells. Sequencing was done on a sample of naive CD8+ T cells sorted from blood. All receptors come from a man aged 25 to 40 in good health.

This chain joins TRBV9 and TRBJ2-1; D may be TRBD2 (6 bases). The ends were cut back, 4 bases at V and 0 bases at J, with 11 bases in the middle. Germline assignment: CDR1 SGDLS and CDR2 YYNGEE. The CDR3 has 15 residues. In DNA form, the CDR3 reads TGTGCCAGCAGCCCCTTAGCGGACTCCTACAATGAGCAGTTCTTC. Protein: CASSPLADSYNEQFF.

This chain connects TRBV6-6 to TRBJ1-4; D not resolved. The germline V gene has CDR1 MNHNY and CDR2 SVGAGI (reference sequence). The CDR3 spans 14 residues. Trimming removed 5 bases from V and 3 bases from J, with 10 bases in between. The CDR3 protein is CASSISPPNEKLFF. CDR3 coding DNA: TGTGCCAGCAGTATTTCGCCCCCTAATGAAAAACTGTTTTTT.